This passage covers 11 T cell receptor beta chains from one sample sequenced in a study of post-analysis software for immune sequencing data. General study findings and limits: Relative to controls, patients had a few TRBV segments at higher frequency, with TRBV5-6, TRBV5-1 and TRBV20-1 among these.

Their antigens remain unidentified. The TCR beta cDNA libraries carried unique molecular identifiers. TCRdb reprocessed the PCR reads with MiXCR, giving one entry per CDR3 protein. The data contain 350,000 to 450,000 distinct CDR3 sequences, roughly 38% of them singletons. The sequenced sample was blood. These receptors were collected from a girl aged 2 to 9 with multiple sclerosis.

V gene TRBV29-1 combines with J gene TRBJ2-5; D is uncertain. From germline, CDR1 is SQVTM and CDR2 ANQGSEA. With 4 bases removed from V and 3 bases from J, the gap between germline ends came to 18 bases. The CDR3 length is 15 residues. The CDR3 here is CSVGPHLRPEETQYF. The CDR3, as DNA: TGCAGCGTTGGCCCTCATCTCCGTCCGGAAGAGACCCAGTACTTC. Full variable domain (remainder filled in from reference TRBV29-1 and TRBJ2-5): SAVISQKPSRDICQRGTSLTIQCQVDSQVTMMFWYRQQPGQSLTLIATANQGSEATYESGFVIDKFPISRPNLTFSTLTVSNMSPEDSSIYLCSVGPHLRPEETQYFGPGTRLLVL.

The chain employs TRBV7-6 and TRBJ2-7; D is unclear. This CDR3 is 16 amino acids long. The ends were cut back, 7 bases at V and 1 base at J, with 20 bases in the middle. CDR1 and CDR2 (germline): SGHVS, FNYEAQ. The CDR3 bases are TGTGCCAGCACACCAAGATGGGCAGCCTCTTCCTACGAGCAGTACTTC. Protein sequence: CASTPRWAASSYEQYF.

In its sample, this clonotype was seen a few times. The chain links TRBV29-1 to TRBJ2-4; D unclear. CDR1 and CDR2 from the germline V gene are SQVTM and ANQGSEA. CDR3 size: 13 residues. The V gene lost 4 bases and the J gene lost 9 bases, with 16 bases spanning the gap. The CDR3 nucleotides read TGCAGCGTTGTCCGTTCGGGCCGAGGCATTCAGTACTTC. This codes for CSVVRSGRGIQYF. The variable domain in full, completed from reference TRBV29-1 and TRBJ2-4, reads SAVISQKPSRDICQRGTSLTIQCQVDSQVTMMFWYRQQPGQSLTLIATANQGSEATYESGFVIDKFPISRPNLTFSTLTVSNMSPEDSSIYLCSVVRSGRGIQYFGAGTRLSVL.

The chain employs TRBV6-6 and TRBJ2-3; tentative D call: TRBD1 (7 bases). Germline CDR1 MNHNY, CDR2 SVGAGI (reference sequence). V lost 2 bases, J lost 11 bases, and 17 bases lay in between. This CDR3 region has 14 residues. The CDR3 coding sequence is TGTGCCAGCAGTTACGCAGGGGGGAACGGGCAGCAGTATTTT. Its protein is CASSYAGGNGQQYF.

This rearrangement joins TRBV24-1 to TRBJ2-3; D is tentatively TRBD1 or TRBD2 (5 bases each). The CDR3 is 13 residues long. Germline CDR1 is KGHDR and CDR2 is SFDVKD. Between the trimmed V and J ends, which lost 7 bases and 0 bases, there was a span of 7 bases. In DNA, the CDR3 is TGTGCCACCAGGGGGGACAGCACAGATACGCAGTATTTT. Protein sequence: CATRGDSTDTQYF.

The rearrangement links TRBV29-1 to TRBJ2-7; D call uncertain. The CDR3 totals 13 residues. V lost 2 bases and J 1 base, leaving 9 bases between the germline ends. Per the germline V gene, CDR1 is SQVTM and CDR2 is ANQGSEA. CDR3: CSVEWLGSYEQYF. CDR3 coding DNA: TGCAGCGTTGAATGGCTTGGGTCCTACGAGCAGTACTTC.

The chain uses TRBV13 and TRBJ2-7; TRBD1 agrees at 10 bases. J was trimmed by 4 bases and V by 1 base; bases with no gene match: 7. Germline CDR1 is PRHDT and CDR2 is FYEKMQ (reference sequence). The CDR3 extends over 16 amino acids. The CDR3 spells CASSLDTGQGNYEQYF. CDR3 nucleotide sequence: TGTGCCAGCAGCTTAGACACGGGACAGGGGAATTACGAGCAGTACTTC.

The rearrangement links TRBV20-1 to TRBJ2-1, with 7 bases that match TRBD2. The ends lost 5 bases at V and 5 bases at J; junction bases unmatched: 6. Germline V gene lookup returns CDR1 DFQATT and CDR2 SNEGSKA (reference sequence). This CDR3 spans 13 amino acids. The DNA for the CDR3 is TGCAGTGCTTTACGGGGGGTCGACAATGAGCAGTTCTTC. Amino acid sequence: CSALRGVDNEQFF.

This chain links TRBV10-3 with TRBJ2-3; 8 bases align to TRBD2. Germline trimming cut 4 bases from V and 2 bases from J; bases unmatched to any gene: 11. The germline V gene has CDR1 ENHRY and CDR2 SYGVKD. The CDR3 loop spans 17 amino acids. For the CDR3, the DNA is TGTGCCATCAGTGCGTCCTTTACTAGCGGTAACACAGATACGCAGTATTTT. Translated: CAISASFTSGNTDTQYF.

V gene TRBV19 combines with J gene TRBJ2-1; the match to TRBD1 covers 12 bases. The V gene's germline CDR1 is LNHDA and CDR2 SQIVND (reference sequence). J gave up 9 bases and V 2 bases, and 5 bases lay outside the gene matches. The CDR3 extends over 15 amino acids. The CDR3 here is CASSIQGQGAREQFF. DNA for the CDR3: TGTGCCAGTAGTATACAGGGACAGGGGGCCCGTGAGCAGTTCTTC.

The V call is TRBV5-6, the J call TRBJ2-3; tentatively, D is TRBD2 (6 bases). Germline V gene sequence: CDR1 SGHDT, CDR2 YYEEEE. With 0 bases removed from V and 3 bases from J, the gap between germline ends came to 14 bases. This CDR3 region has 16 residues. The CDR3 bases are TGTGCCAGCAGCTTGGTGGCTAGCGTTGGAACAGATACGCAGTATTTT. Translating gives CASSLVASVGTDTQYF.